The entry that follows covers one T cell receptor (beta chain) sequence. CDR3 length equals 12 residues. From germline, CDR1 is SGHRS and CDR2 YFSETQ. Trimming removed 5 bases from V and 4 bases from J; junction bases left unmatched: 1. The source of the sample is a study of CD8+ T cells in alopecia areata. cDNA reverse transcribed from extracted RNA served as the sequencing template. Some clones are missing from TCRdb's copy, which holds only in-frame ones; the method was immunoSEQ multiplex PCR. The sample holds 90,000 to 120,000 clones, approximately 61% seen once. Sequencing input: NKG2D-low CD8+ T cells sorted from blood. V and J are TRBV5-1 and TRBJ2-5, with TRBD2 matching 8 bases. The sequence was obtained from a human donor with alopecia areata. The CDR3 here is CASRLAAETQYF. The CDR3 nucleotides are TGCGCCAGCAGACTAGCGGCAGAGACCCAGTACTTC.